These T cell receptor beta chains were read from a single sample in a study of T-cell memory formation after mild COVID-19. TCRdb independently ran MiXCR on the 5' RACE reads; one entry per CDR3 protein. The sample shows around 390,000 distinct CDR3 sequences, approximately 15% of them seen only once. The sample consisted of PBMCs or a T cell subset sorted from them (not recorded which). The receptors come from a man aged 18-30 years who had mild COVID-19 (a few samples of this study predate the infection). Cell type and time point are not known. Both conserved end residues are part of each CDR3. The D gene is left open where the match is weak. The size of a clone is reported for some rows only, either as once, few or many, or as a class for expanded clones.

J gene,clone size,V gene,D gene,CDR3 protein,CDR3 DNA
TRBJ1-5,-,TRBV9,-,CASSVGGGSQPQHF,TGTGCCAGCAGCGTTGGGGGAGGTAGTCAGCCCCAGCATTTT
TRBJ2-5,-,TRBV3-1,-,CASSQDQPRETQYF,TGTGCCAGCAGCCAAGATCAGCCGCGAGAGACCCAGTACTTC
TRBJ2-2,-,TRBV7-6,TRBD1,CASSADRAPNTGELFF,TGTGCCAGCAGCGCCGACAGGGCACCTAACACCGGGGAGCTGTTTTTT
TRBJ2-3,few,TRBV5-1,TRBD2,CASSLAGRVADTQYF,TGCGCCAGCAGCTTGGCGGGGAGGGTCGCAGATACGCAGTATTTT
TRBJ2-2,few,TRBV2,-,CASSNTANTGELFF,TGTGCCAGCAGTAACACAGCGAACACCGGGGAGCTGTTTTTT
TRBJ1-2,few,TRBV29-1,-,CSVQQGSSYGYTF,TGCAGCGTCCAACAGGGATCTTCCTATGGCTACACCTTC
TRBJ1-3,many,TRBV5-4,TRBD1,CASSLAGGQTRHTIYF,TGTGCCAGCAGCTTGGCCGGGGGACAGACGCGGCACACCATATATTTT
TRBJ1-6,-,TRBV3-1,TRBD1,CASSETGGDSPLHF,TGTGCCAGCAGCGAAACAGGGGGCGACTCACCCCTCCACTTT
TRBJ2-5,-,TRBV10-2,TRBD2,CASTRTSGGSETQYF,TGCGCCAGCACACGGACTAGCGGGGGCTCAGAGACCCAGTACTTC
TRBJ2-1,-,TRBV11-2,TRBD2,CASSLLRAGGSYNEQFF,TGTGCCAGCAGCTTACTCCGGGCCGGGGGGTCCTACAATGAGCAGTTCTTC
TRBJ2-4,few,TRBV12-3/TRBV12-4,-,CASSFDTQNIQYF,TGTGCCAGCAGTTTCGACACCCAAAACATTCAGTACTTC
TRBJ2-1,-,TRBV4-1,-,CASSPRGSEQFF,TGCGCCAGCAGCCCCCGGGGAAGTGAGCAGTTCTTC
TRBJ2-3,-,TRBV5-4,-,CASSLAAGTTDTQYF,TGTGCCAGCAGCTTGGCTGCGGGCACGACAGATACGCAGTATTTT
TRBJ2-1,-,TRBV4-3,TRBD1,CASSDRDRVHEQFF,TGCGCCAGCAGCGACCGGGACAGAGTCCATGAGCAGTTCTTC
TRBJ1-2,few,TRBV4-1,-,CASSQEAGTDYGYTF,TGCGCCAGCAGCCAAGAGGCCGGGACGGACTATGGCTACACCTTC
TRBJ2-2,many,TRBV5-1,TRBD2,CASSSSGTYTGELFF,TGCGCCAGCAGCTCTAGCGGGACTTATACCGGGGAGCTGTTTTTT
TRBJ2-5,few,TRBV7-9,-,CASSSDGQETQYF,TGTGCCAGCAGCTCGGACGGCCAAGAGACCCAGTACTTC
TRBJ2-3,few,TRBV7-2,-,CASSFLLPGTDTQYF,TGTGCCAGCAGCTTTCTGCTCCCGGGCACAGATACGCAGTATTTT
TRBJ1-6,-,TRBV2,TRBD1,CASGGQELYNSPLHF,TGTGCCAGCGGGGGACAGGAGCTTTATAATTCACCCCTCCACTTT
TRBJ2-5,-,TRBV18,-,CASSLNREGRETQYF,TGTGCCAGCTCACTCAATAGAGAGGGGCGAGAGACCCAGTACTTC
TRBJ1-3,-,TRBV7-2,-,CASSPRVDTIYF,TGTGCCAGCAGCCCCCGCGTGGACACCATATATTTT
TRBJ2-7,few,TRBV5-1,TRBD2,CASSWGSSGVTYEQYF,TGCGCCAGCAGCTGGGGATCTAGCGGAGTGACCTACGAGCAGTACTTC
TRBJ1-1,-,TRBV10-3,-,CAISDFQRNTEAFF,TGTGCCATCAGTGACTTTCAGAGGAACACTGAAGCTTTCTTT
TRBJ2-3,-,TRBV14,-,CASSQVGLPSTDTQYF,TGTGCCAGCAGCCAAGTGGGGCTACCTAGCACAGATACGCAGTATTTT
TRBJ2-7,-,TRBV7-6,-,CASSLDGGWEQYF,TGTGCCAGCAGCTTAGACGGGGGCTGGGAGCAGTACTTC
TRBJ2-2,many,TRBV7-8,-,CASSFQTGSTGELFF,TGTGCCAGCAGCTTTCAAACAGGGTCCACCGGGGAGCTGTTTTTT
TRBJ2-2,few,TRBV3-1,-,CASSQTTLAGRNTGELFF,TGTGCCAGCAGCCAAACTACCCTAGCAGGAAGAAACACCGGGGAGCTGTTTTTT
TRBJ1-1,-,TRBV19,TRBD1,CASRPGQGVTEAFF,TGTGCCAGTAGACCAGGACAGGGGGTCACTGAAGCTTTCTTT
TRBJ2-2,few,TRBV7-9,-,CASSFSVTGELFF,TGTGCCAGCAGCTTTTCGGTCACCGGGGAGCTGTTTTTT
TRBJ1-1,few,TRBV4-3,TRBD1,CASSQGQGGTEAFF,TGCGCCAGCAGCCAGGGACAGGGGGGCACTGAAGCTTTCTTT
TRBJ1-1,-,TRBV5-5,-,CASSFAVTEAFF,TGTGCCAGCAGTTTCGCGGTGACGGAAGCTTTCTTT
TRBJ2-5,-,TRBV27,TRBD1,CASSPGTGMGQETQYF,TGTGCCAGCAGTCCAGGGACAGGGATGGGGCAAGAGACCCAGTACTTC
TRBJ1-1,-,TRBV4-1,-,CASSQPVRKGTEAFF,TGCGCCAGCAGCCAACCCGTCAGAAAGGGCACTGAAGCTTTCTTT
TRBJ2-3,few,TRBV20-1,TRBD2,CSAISGGGYTDTQYF,TGCAGTGCCATTAGCGGGGGGGGATACACAGATACGCAGTATTTT
TRBJ2-2,-,TRBV7-9,TRBD2,CASSLARGLAGGRGTGELFF,TGTGCCAGCAGCTTAGCGCGTGGACTAGCGGGGGGCCGAGGCACCGGGGAGCTGTTTTTT
TRBJ1-4,-,TRBV7-2,TRBD1,CASSPRQGREKLFF,TGTGCCAGCAGCCCCCGACAGGGACGAGAAAAACTGTTTTTT
TRBJ2-2,few,TRBV24-1,-,CATSEAGNTGELFF,TGTGCCACCAGTGAGGCGGGGAACACCGGGGAGCTGTTTTTT